This TCR beta chain comes out of a study of cytomegalovirus exposure and HLA in healthy donors. Each donor was healthy, and each was a bone marrow donor. The germline V gene encodes CDR1 LNHDA and CDR2 SQIVND (reference sequence). The CDR3 has 16 amino acids. J was trimmed by 4 bases and V by 3 bases; bases with no gene match: 7. The PCR employed 60 Vbeta primers together with 13 Jbeta primers. The repertoire was sequenced with immunoSEQ multiplex PCR; TCRdb's copy has only in-frame clones and lacks some. The sample contains 120,000 or so clones, over 70% of which appear only once. The TCR sequence derives from a man aged 18 to 35 in good health and CMV-seropositive. The chain has TRBV19 and TRBJ2-2; 8 bases agree with TRBD2. Source material: PBMCs. The CDR3 is CASSIGASGFTGELFF. The CDR3 region has the DNA TGTGCCAGTAGTATTGGTGCTAGCGGGTTCACCGGGGAGCTGTTTTTT.